One sample yielded the 27 T cell receptor beta chains listed below, sequenced in a study of blood T cell repertoires in COVID-19. Sequenced by immunoSEQ multiplex PCR; TCRdb stores in-frame clones only, minus some. The table has about 110,000 clones, 75% to 90% seen once. What was sequenced was peripheral blood. The receptor set was obtained from a human donor in a cohort sampled during active COVID-19.

The CDR3 DNA sequence: TGTGCCAGCAGCCGATCTCGGTCGGGAATTGAGACCCAGTACTTC. It encodes CASSRSRSGIETQYF. The V call is TRBV5-8, the J call TRBJ2-5; a weak D match, TRBD2 (5 bases). Germline assignment: CDR1 SGHTS and CDR2 YDEGEE. With 4 bases removed from V and 5 bases from J, the gap between germline ends came to 18 bases. The CDR3 length is 15 residues.

This clone was detected once. The CDR3 DNA follows: TGTGCCAGCAGCGTAGTCGCAGGTGCGAACACTGAAGCTTTCTTT. Its protein product is CASSVVAGANTEAFF. V is TRBV9 and J is TRBJ1-1; the D is unclear. Germline CDR1 is SGDLS and CDR2 is YYNGEE. CDR3 size: 15 residues. V shed 0 bases and J shed 1 base, with 10 bases lying between them.

The chain carries TRBV7-9 and TRBJ2-7, with 12 bases fitting TRBD1. The CDR3 extends over 15 amino acids. Trimming removed 4 bases from V and 5 bases from J; junction bases left unmatched: 6. Per the germline V gene, CDR1 is SEHNR and CDR2 is FQNEAQ (reference sequence). This chain's CDR3 is CASSSPGTGGHEQYF. The CDR3 DNA reads TGTGCCAGCAGCTCCCCCGGGACAGGGGGCCACGAGCAGTACTTC.

J is TRBJ2-7 and V is TRBV3-1 (or the pseudogene TRBV3-2), with a possible D match to TRBD1 (6 bases). The CDR3 consists of 12 residues. The V end was cut by 8 bases, the J end by 7 bases, with 15 bases between. Germline V CDR1 and CDR2: LGHDT, YNNKEL (reference sequence). CDR3 sequence: CASGTRPWEQYF. In DNA, the CDR3 is TGTGCCAGCGGGACACGGCCCTGGGAGCAGTACTTC.

This chain connects TRBV19 to TRBJ2-3; D unclear. CDR1 is LNHDA, CDR2 SQIVND, per germline (reference sequence). V was clipped by 3 bases and J by 0 bases, with 10 bases between them. The CDR3 consists of 15 residues. CDR3 coding DNA: TGTGCCAGTAGTATGGTTGGCCTCAGCACAGATACGCAGTATTTT. The encoded protein is CASSMVGLSTDTQYF.

CDR3 sequence (DNA): TGTGCCAGCAGTGATCAAACAGGGGTAACTGAAGCTTTCTTT. Residues: CASSDQTGVTEAFF. This rearrangement joins TRBV6-1 to TRBJ1-1; 7 positions agree with TRBD1. This CDR3 has 14 residues. The V gene's germline CDR1 is MNHNS and CDR2 SASEGT. With V trimmed by 3 bases and J by 5 bases, 6 bases remained unmatched.

The chain has TRBV5-1 and TRBJ2-3, with D hard to call. Germline values: CDR1 SGHRS, CDR2 YFSETQ. V was clipped by 0 bases and J by 0 bases, with 11 bases between them. CDR3 length: 16 amino acids. The CDR3 DNA reads as TGCGCCAGCAGCTTGGCTCTGCAGGTCAGCACAGATACGCAGTATTTT. It is translated as CASSLALQVSTDTQYF.

The CDR3 protein is CASTGRTEVYGYTF. CDR3 nucleotides: TGTGCCAGCACCGGCCGGACAGAAGTCTATGGCTACACCTTC. V and J are TRBV25-1 and TRBJ1-2; possibly TRBD1 for D (6 bases). The CDR3 sequence is 14 residues long. In germline, CDR1 is MGHDK, CDR2 SYGVNS. Deletions cut 7 bases from V and 4 bases from J, with 16 bases between.

The chain combines TRBV4-3 with TRBJ2-1, with TRBD2 identical over 9 bases. In germline, CDR1 is LGHNA, CDR2 YSLEER. V dropped 0 bases and J dropped 10; count of bases not matched to a gene: 10. This CDR3 comprises 16 residues. The CDR3 coding sequence is TGCGCCAGCAGCCAAGATAGTGCGGGAGGGCCGTGGGAGCAGTTCTTC. Translating gives CASSQDSAGGPWEQFF.

This chain joins TRBV6-5 and TRBJ1-5; a possible D gene is TRBD1 (6 bases). There are 14 residues in the CDR3. In germline, CDR1 is MNHEY, CDR2 SVGAGI. The V end lost 5 bases, the J end lost 5 bases, and 13 bases lay between the germline ends. In nucleotides, the CDR3 is TGTGCCAGCAGTCCAAAGGGGGTCCATCAGCCCCAGCATTTT. This encodes CASSPKGVHQPQHF.

CDR3 coding DNA: TGTGCCAGCAGGCCGACAGGGGTCCCCTCCTCCTACAATGAGCAGTTCTTC. Translated: CASRPTGVPSSYNEQFF. J is TRBJ2-1 and V is TRBV28, with 8 nucleotides matching TRBD1. With V trimmed by 6 bases and J by 0 bases, 10 bases remained unmatched. In germline, CDR1 is MDHEN, CDR2 SYDVKM. This CDR3 has 17 amino acids.

This chain uses TRBV6-1 with TRBJ2-5; 9 bases align to TRBD2. The CDR3 extends over 16 amino acids. Germline CDR1 is MNHNS and CDR2 is SASEGT. J was trimmed by 1 base and V by 3 bases; bases with no gene match: 6. The CDR3 DNA sequence: TGTGCCAGCAGTGAGCCGGGACTAGCCCTCCAAGAGACCCAGTACTTC. It codes for CASSEPGLALQETQYF.

The chain joins TRBV21-1 to TRBJ1-1; the D call TRBD1 from the table was never checked on the DNA. TRBV21-1 is a pseudogene segment. There are 13 residues in the CDR3. DNA of the CDR3: TGTGCCAGCAGCAAAGCGGGGACAGGGAGCGAGGTCTTT. It encodes CASSKAGTGSEVF.

The chain employs TRBV9 and TRBJ2-7; a possible D gene is TRBD2 (7 bases). V gave up 3 bases and J gave up 5 bases, with 21 bases separating them. The germline gives CDR1 SGDLS, CDR2 YYNGEE. This CDR3 is 16 amino acids long. CDR3 nucleotides: TGTGCCAGCAGCGAGGGAGGGGGGGCTTCTCCTAACGAGCAGTACTTC. Protein sequence: CASSEGGGASPNEQYF.

J is TRBJ2-7 and V is TRBV5-5, with 8 nucleotides matching TRBD1. Germline V gene data show CDR1 as SGHKS and CDR2 as YYEKEE (reference sequence). CDR3 length: 14 residues. The J segment lost 4 bases and the V segment lost 1 base, leaving 4 bases of the junction unmatched. This CDR3 reads CASSLPGGPYEQYF. The CDR3 DNA is TGTGCCAGCAGCTTGCCAGGGGGCCCGTACGAGCAGTACTTC.

J is TRBJ1-2 and V is TRBV5-4; D gene uncertain. The CDR3 consists of 12 residues. Trimming took off 3 bases at V and 5 bases at J, with 8 bases between the two ends. Germline values: CDR1 SGHNT, CDR2 YYREEE (reference sequence). The CDR3: CASSSGRYGYTF. DNA for the CDR3: TGTGCCAGCAGCTCTGGTCGGTATGGCTACACCTTC. Full variable domain (rest looked up from reference TRBV5-4 and TRBJ1-2): ETGVTQSPTHLIKTRGQQVTLRCSSQSGHNTVSWYQQALGQGPQFIFQYYREEENGRGNFPPRFSGLQFPNYSSELNVNALELDDSALYLCASSSGRYGYTFGSGTRLTVV.

The chain uses TRBV4-1 and TRBJ2-1; 9 bases align to TRBD2. This CDR3 is built from 17 residues. CDR1 and CDR2 (germline): MGHRA, YSYEKL. After removal of 1 base from V and 5 bases from J, the junction contained 9 bases not matched to a gene. The CDR3 is CASSQVLVAGAHNEQFF. In DNA form, the CDR3 reads TGCGCCAGCAGCCAAGTTTTAGTAGCGGGGGCCCACAATGAGCAGTTCTTC.

V and J are TRBV7-2 and TRBJ2-3; 9 bases are a match to TRBD1. The CDR3 has 15 amino acids. The junction had 5 bases not matched to a gene; V was cut back by 1 base and J by 6 bases. CDR1 SGHTA and CDR2 FQGNSA come from the germline V gene. CDR3 residues: CASSLDRGRRDTQYF. The CDR3 region has the DNA TGTGCCAGCAGCTTAGACAGGGGGCGTCGGGATACGCAGTATTTT.

The chain joins TRBV10-3 to TRBJ2-5; 10 bases fit TRBD2. The CDR3 spans 15 residues. CDR1 is ENHRY and CDR2 is SYGVKD in the germline V gene. The V and J ends lost 8 bases and 5 bases, in that order; junction bases with no gene match: 11. The CDR3 DNA reads TGTGCCATCGGGGCCGGGCTAGCGGGAGCGGAGACCCAGTACTTC. Encoded protein: CAIGAGLAGAETQYF.

The chain carries TRBV9 and TRBJ2-1, with 9 bases that match TRBD2. The germline V gene encodes CDR1 SGDLS and CDR2 YYNGEE. The CDR3 consists of 16 residues. Germline trimming cut 4 bases from V and 10 bases from J; bases unmatched to any gene: 15. CDR3 residues: CASSPWGKRGVNEQFF. The DNA for the CDR3 is TGTGCCAGCAGCCCCTGGGGAAAGCGGGGGGTGAACGAGCAGTTCTTC.

This chain links TRBV5-4 with TRBJ2-3; D might be TRBD2 (5 bases). From germline, CDR1 is SGHNT and CDR2 YYREEE (reference sequence). The CDR3 length is 15 residues. The CDR3 here is CSTASEPGFSDTQYF. The CDR3, as DNA: TGTTCCACAGCATCCGAACCGGGGTTCTCAGATACGCAGTATTTT.

The chain links TRBV5-1 to TRBJ2-2; D might be TRBD1 (5 bases). Germline assignment: CDR1 SGHRS and CDR2 YFSETQ. The CDR3 spans 15 residues. The V and J ends lost 2 bases and 0 bases respectively, with 8 bases between them. CDR3 amino acids: CASSLGRANTGELFF. For the CDR3, the DNA is TGCGCCAGCAGCTTAGGCAGGGCGAACACCGGGGAGCTGTTTTTT.

The J gene is TRBJ2-7, the V gene TRBV29-1, with 10 bases fitting TRBD1. Trimming cost V 4 bases and J 6 bases; bases outside gene matches: 6. This CDR3 contains 13 residues. CDR1 is SQVTM, CDR2 ANQGSEA, per germline. CDR3 loop: CSVAPRTGGEQYF. CDR3 DNA sequence: TGCAGCGTTGCCCCACGGACAGGGGGCGAGCAGTACTTC.

V gene TRBV6-2 or TRBV6-3 combines with J gene TRBJ2-4; 9 bases match TRBD1. The V segment lost 5 bases and the J segment 1 base; nucleotides outside the gene matches: 6. Germline CDR1 is MNHEY and CDR2 is SVGEGT. The CDR3 is 16 residues long. CDR3 loop: CASSPQGAAAKNIQYF. The CDR3 region has the DNA TGTGCCAGCAGTCCACAGGGGGCAGCTGCCAAAAACATTCAGTACTTC.

The genes are TRBV7-3 and TRBJ2-2; D gene unclear. The germline gives CDR1 SGHTA, CDR2 FQGTGA. The CDR3 has 16 amino acids. V was shortened by 5 bases and J by 0 bases, with 13 bases between the two germline ends. Here the CDR3 DNA reads TGTGCCAGCAGCCCCAAACCTAGAACGAACACCGGGGAGCTGTTTTTT. It translates to CASSPKPRTNTGELFF.

V gene TRBV29-1 combines with J gene TRBJ2-1, with unresolved D. The CDR3 runs to 11 residues. Germline CDR1 reads SQVTM; CDR2 reads ANQGSEA. The V end lost 5 bases, the J end lost 4 bases, and 6 bases lay between the germline ends. The CDR3 DNA sequence: TGCAGCGTTCCAGGATACAATGAGCAGTTCTTC. This gives the protein CSVPGYNEQFF.

This chain links TRBV7-9 with TRBJ2-2; D perhaps matches TRBD2 (7 bases). V lost 0 bases, J lost 6 bases, and 11 bases lay in between. The CDR3 sequence is 15 residues long. Germline loops: CDR1 SEHNR, CDR2 FQNEAQ (reference sequence). CDR3 bases: TGTGCCAGCAGCTTAGCGGGGGGGGCCGCCGGGGAGCTGTTTTTT. This gives the protein CASSLAGGAAGELFF.